The present entry profiles one T cell receptor (beta chain) with its context. What it binds is not known. CDR1 is SNHLY, CDR2 FYNNEI, per germline. The CDR3 consists of 14 residues. V shed 5 bases and J shed 3 bases, with 13 bases lying between them. Primers included in the PCR were 60 Vbeta and 13 Jbeta primers. Profiled with immunoSEQ multiplex PCR; TCRdb holds only in-frame clones, not every one. The sample yields under 150,000 clones, roughly 72% seen once. The data were taken from a study of cytomegalovirus exposure and HLA in healthy donors. Broader study findings: The study labeled 170 or so TCR beta chains cytomegalovirus-associated.

Sequencing used PBMCs. The V call is TRBV2, the J call TRBJ1-2; D may be TRBD1 (6 bases). This TCR derives from a woman in her thirties or forties in good health and CMV-seropositive. The CDR3 sequence is CASSSAHRDYGYTF. In DNA form, the CDR3 reads TGTGCCAGCAGTTCGGCTCACAGGGACTATGGCTACACCTTC.